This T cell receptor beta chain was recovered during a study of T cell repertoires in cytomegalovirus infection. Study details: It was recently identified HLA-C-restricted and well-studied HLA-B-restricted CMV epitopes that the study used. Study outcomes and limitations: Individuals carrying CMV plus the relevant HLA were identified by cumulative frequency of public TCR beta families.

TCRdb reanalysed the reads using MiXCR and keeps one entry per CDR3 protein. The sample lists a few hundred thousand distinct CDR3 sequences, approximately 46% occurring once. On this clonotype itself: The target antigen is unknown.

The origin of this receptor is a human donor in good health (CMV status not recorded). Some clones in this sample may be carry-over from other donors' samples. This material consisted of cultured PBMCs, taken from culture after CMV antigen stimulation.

The DNA of the CDR3 is TGTGCCAGCAGTCCCGGGACTCCGAATGAGCAGTTCTTC. Encoded protein: CASSPGTPNEQFF. The V call is TRBV12-3 or TRBV12-4, the J call TRBJ2-1; D perhaps matches TRBD2 (6 bases). The CDR3 spans 13 residues. V lost 5 bases to trimming and J lost 7 bases, with 12 bases between them.